The sequence of this T cell receptor (beta chain) was determined in a study of blood T cell repertoires in COVID-19. Study information: Whether acute or convalescent, the COVID-19 samples came from the United States, Italy and Spain. PBMCs, B-cell-depleted T cells, or T cells were the source of the cDNA or gDNA that made up the material.

Assay: immunoSEQ multiplex PCR; the TCRdb copy retains only in-frame clones and omits some. The sample has a few hundred thousand clones, approximately 80% seen once; the top ten hold 4.2%. The V gene lost 9 bases and the J gene lost 0 bases, with 18 bases spanning the gap. This CDR3 is 16 amino acids long. CDR1 is SGDLS and CDR2 is YYNGEE in the germline V gene. This chain links TRBV9 with TRBJ2-2, with D possibly being TRBD1 (6 bases). Specimen: peripheral blood. This sequence was found in a man aged 55 to 69 with acute or convalescent COVID-19. The CDR3: CATASGVRSNTGELFF. The CDR3 nucleotides read TGTGCCACCGCCTCAGGGGTTCGGTCGAACACCGGGGAGCTGTTTTTT.